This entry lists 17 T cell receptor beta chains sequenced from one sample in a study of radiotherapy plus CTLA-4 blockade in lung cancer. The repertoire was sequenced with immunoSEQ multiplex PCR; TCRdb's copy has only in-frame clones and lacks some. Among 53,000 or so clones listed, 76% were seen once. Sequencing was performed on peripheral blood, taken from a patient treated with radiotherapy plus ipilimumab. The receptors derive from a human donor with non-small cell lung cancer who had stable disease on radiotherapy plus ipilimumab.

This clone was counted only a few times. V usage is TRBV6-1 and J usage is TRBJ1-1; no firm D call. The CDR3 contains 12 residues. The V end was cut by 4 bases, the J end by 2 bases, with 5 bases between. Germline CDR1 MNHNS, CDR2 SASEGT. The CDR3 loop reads CASSASNTEAFF. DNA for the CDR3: TGTGCCAGCAGTGCCTCAAACACTGAAGCTTTCTTT.

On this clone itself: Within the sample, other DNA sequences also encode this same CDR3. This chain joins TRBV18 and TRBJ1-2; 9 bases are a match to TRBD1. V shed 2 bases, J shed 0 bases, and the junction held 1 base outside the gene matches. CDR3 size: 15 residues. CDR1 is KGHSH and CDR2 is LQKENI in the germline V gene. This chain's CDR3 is CASSPGTGPNYGYTF. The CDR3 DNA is TGTGCCAGCTCACCAGGGACAGGGCCTAACTATGGCTACACCTTC. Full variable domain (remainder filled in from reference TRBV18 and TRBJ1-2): NAGVMQNPRHLVRRRGQEARLRCSPMKGHSHVYWYRQLPEEGLKFMVYLQKENIIDESGMPKERFSAEFPKEGPSILRIQQVVRGDSAAYFCASSPGTGPNYGYTFGSGTRLTVV.

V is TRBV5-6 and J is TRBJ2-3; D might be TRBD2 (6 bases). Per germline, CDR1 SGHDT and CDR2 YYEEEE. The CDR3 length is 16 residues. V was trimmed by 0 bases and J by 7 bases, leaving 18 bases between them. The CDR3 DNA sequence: TGTGCCAGCAGCTTGGTCGGCGGGGCGTTCACGAATACGCAGTATTTT. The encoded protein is CASSLVGGAFTNTQYF.

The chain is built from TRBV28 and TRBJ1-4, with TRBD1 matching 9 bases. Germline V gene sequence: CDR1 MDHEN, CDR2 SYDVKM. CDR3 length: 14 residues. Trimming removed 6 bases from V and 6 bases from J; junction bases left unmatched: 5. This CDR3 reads CASSPGTGYEKLFF. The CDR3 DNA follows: TGTGCCAGCAGCCCCGGGACAGGGTATGAAAAACTGTTTTTT.

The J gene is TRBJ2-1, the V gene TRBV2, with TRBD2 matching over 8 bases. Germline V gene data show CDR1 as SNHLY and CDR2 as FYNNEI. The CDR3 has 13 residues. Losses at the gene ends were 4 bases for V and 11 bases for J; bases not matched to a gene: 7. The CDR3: CASSVSGGLQQFF. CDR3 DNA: TGTGCCAGCAGTGTTTCGGGGGGGCTTCAGCAGTTCTTC.

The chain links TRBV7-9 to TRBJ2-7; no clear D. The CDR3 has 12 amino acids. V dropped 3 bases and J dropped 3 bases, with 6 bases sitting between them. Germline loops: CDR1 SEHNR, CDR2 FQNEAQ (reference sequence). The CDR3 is CASSFRGYEQYV. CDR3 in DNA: TGTGCCAGCAGCTTTAGAGGCTACGAGCAGTACGTC.

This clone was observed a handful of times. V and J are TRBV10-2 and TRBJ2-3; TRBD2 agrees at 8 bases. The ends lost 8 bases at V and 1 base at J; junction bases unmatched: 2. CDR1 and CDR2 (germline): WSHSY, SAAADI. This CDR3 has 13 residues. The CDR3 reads CASQAGGTDTQYF. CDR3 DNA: TGCGCCAGCCAAGCGGGGGGCACAGATACGCAGTATTTT.

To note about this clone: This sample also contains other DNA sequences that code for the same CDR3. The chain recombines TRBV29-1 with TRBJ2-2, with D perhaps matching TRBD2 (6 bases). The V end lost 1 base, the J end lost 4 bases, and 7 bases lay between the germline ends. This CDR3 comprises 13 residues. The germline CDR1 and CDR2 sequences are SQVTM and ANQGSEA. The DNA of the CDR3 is TGCAGCGTTGAAGTGGGAGGCACCGGGGAGCTGTTTTTT. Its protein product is CSVEVGGTGELFF.

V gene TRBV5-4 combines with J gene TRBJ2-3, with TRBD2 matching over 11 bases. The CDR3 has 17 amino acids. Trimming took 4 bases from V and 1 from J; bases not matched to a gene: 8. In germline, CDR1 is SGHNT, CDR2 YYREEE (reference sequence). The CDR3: CASSLRIAGGGTDTQYF. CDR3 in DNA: TGTGCCAGCAGCCTACGAATAGCGGGGGGGGGCACAGATACGCAGTATTTT. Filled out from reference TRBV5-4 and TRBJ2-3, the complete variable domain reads ETGVTQSPTHLIKTRGQQVTLRCSSQSGHNTVSWYQQALGQGPQFIFQYYREEENGRGNFPPRFSGLQFPNYSSELNVNALELDDSALYLCASSLRIAGGGTDTQYFGPGTRLTVL.

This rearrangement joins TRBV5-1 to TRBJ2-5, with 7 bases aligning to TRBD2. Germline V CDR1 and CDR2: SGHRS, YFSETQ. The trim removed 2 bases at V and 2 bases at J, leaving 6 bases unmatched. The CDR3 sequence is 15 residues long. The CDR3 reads CASSLSRGGQETQYF. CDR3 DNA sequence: TGCGCCAGCAGCTTATCGAGGGGAGGGCAAGAGACCCAGTACTTC.

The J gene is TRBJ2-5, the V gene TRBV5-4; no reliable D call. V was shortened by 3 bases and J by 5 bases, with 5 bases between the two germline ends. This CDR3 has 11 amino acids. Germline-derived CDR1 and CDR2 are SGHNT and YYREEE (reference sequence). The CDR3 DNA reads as TGTGCCAGCAGCTACTTCGAGACCCAGTACTTC. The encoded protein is CASSYFETQYF.

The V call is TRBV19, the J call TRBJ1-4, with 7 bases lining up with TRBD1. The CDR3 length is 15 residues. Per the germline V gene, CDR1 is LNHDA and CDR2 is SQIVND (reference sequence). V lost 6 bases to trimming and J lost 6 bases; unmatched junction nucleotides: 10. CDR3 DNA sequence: TGTGCCAGTAGCCTCAACAGGGGAGGTGATGAAAAACTGTTTTTT. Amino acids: CASSLNRGGDEKLFF.

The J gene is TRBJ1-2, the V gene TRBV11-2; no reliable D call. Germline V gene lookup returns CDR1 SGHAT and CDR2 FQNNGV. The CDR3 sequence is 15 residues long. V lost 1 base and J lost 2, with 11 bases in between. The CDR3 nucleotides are TGTGCCAGCAGCTTAGGAGTGGCAGGCAACTATGGCTACACCTTC. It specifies CASSLGVAGNYGYTF. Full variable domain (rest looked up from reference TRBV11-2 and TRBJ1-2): EAGVAQSPRYKIIEKRQSVAFWCNPISGHATLYWYQQILGQGPKLLIQFQNNGVVDDSQLPKDRFSAERLKGVDSTLKIQPAKLEDSAVYLCASSLGVAGNYGYTFGSGTRLTVV.

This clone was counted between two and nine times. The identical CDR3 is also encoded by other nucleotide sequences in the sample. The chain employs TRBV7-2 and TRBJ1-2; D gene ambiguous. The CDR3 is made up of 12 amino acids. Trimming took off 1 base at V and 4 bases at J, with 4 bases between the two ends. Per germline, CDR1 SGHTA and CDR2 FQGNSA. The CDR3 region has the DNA TGTGCCAGCAGCTTAGAAGGCTATGGCTACACCTTC. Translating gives CASSLEGYGYTF.

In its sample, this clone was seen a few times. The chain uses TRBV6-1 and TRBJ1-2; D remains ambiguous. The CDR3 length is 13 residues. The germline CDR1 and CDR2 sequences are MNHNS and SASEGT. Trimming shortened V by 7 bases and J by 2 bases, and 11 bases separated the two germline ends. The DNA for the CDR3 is TGTGCCAGCAAAGATCCGGACAACTATGGCTACACCTTC. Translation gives CASKDPDNYGYTF.

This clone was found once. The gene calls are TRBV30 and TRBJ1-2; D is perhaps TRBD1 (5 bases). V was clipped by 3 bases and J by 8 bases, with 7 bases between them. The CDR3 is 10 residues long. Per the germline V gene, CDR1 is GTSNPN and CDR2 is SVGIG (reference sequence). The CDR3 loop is CAWRTVGYTF. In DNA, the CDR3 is TGTGCCTGGAGGACAGTCGGCTACACCTTC.

CDR3 loop: CAWSSDRLTEAFF. The CDR3 bases are TGTGCCTGGAGTTCAGACAGGCTCACTGAAGCTTTCTTT. The chain is built from TRBV30 and TRBJ1-1; TRBD1 might be the D (6 bases). Germline assignment: CDR1 GTSNPN and CDR2 SVGIG (reference sequence). The CDR3 extends over 13 amino acids. The germline V and J ends were trimmed by 2 bases and 4 bases, with 11 bases remaining between them.